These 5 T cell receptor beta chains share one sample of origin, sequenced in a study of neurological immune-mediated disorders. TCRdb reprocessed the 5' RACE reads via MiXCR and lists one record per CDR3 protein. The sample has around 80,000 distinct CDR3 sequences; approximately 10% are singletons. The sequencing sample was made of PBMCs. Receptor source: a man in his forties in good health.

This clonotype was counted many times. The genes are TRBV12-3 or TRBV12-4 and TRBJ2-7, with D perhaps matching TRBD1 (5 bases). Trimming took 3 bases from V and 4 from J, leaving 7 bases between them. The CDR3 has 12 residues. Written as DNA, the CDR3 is TGTGCCAGCAGTTTGGCAGGGTACGAGCAGTACTTC. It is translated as CASSLAGYEQYF.

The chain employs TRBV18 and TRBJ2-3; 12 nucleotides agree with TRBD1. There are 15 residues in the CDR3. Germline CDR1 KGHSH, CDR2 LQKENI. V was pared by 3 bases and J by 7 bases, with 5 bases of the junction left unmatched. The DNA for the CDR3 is TGTGCCAGCTCACCTCCGGGACAGGGGGCATATACGCAGTATTTT. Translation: CASSPPGQGAYTQYF.

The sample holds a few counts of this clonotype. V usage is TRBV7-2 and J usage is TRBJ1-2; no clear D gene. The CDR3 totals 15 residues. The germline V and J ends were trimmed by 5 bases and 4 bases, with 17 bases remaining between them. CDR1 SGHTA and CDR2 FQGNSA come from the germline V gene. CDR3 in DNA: TGTGCCAGCAGCCCGGGAGCCGGGCGACTCTATGGCTACACCTTC. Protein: CASSPGAGRLYGYTF.

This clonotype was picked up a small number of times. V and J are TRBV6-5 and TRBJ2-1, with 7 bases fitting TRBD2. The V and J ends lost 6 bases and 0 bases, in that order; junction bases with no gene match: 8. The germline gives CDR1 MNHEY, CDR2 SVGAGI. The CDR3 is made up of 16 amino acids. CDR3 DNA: TGTGCCAGCAGCGTCCCGGGGGGAAGCTCCTACAATGAGCAGTTCTTC. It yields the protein CASSVPGGSSYNEQFF.

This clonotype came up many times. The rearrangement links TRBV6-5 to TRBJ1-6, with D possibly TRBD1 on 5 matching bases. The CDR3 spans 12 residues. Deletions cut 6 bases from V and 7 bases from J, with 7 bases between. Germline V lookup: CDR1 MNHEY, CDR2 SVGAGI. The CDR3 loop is CASSRQNSPLHF. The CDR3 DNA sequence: TGTGCCAGCAGCAGACAGAATTCACCCCTCCACTTT.